The present T cell receptor (beta chain) was sequenced within a study of blood T cell repertoires in COVID-19. Study information: Donors in the United States, Italy and Spain gave samples during acute or convalescent COVID-19. PBMCs, B-cell-depleted T cells, or T cells provided the cDNA or gDNA that made up the material.

In the authors' methods: The assay estimated nucleated cells by amplifying reference gene primers. Data came from immunoSEQ multiplex PCR; TCRdb stores just in-frame clones and leaves some out. V and J calls and clone size are given by that table; D and trimming were obtained from the DNA. The sample contains around 180,000 clones, 84% of which appear only once. V lost 5 bases and J lost 8; bases outside the gene matches: 8. Germline CDR1 and CDR2: SGHVS and FQNEAQ. The CDR3 consists of 14 residues. Sequencing was performed on peripheral blood. The chain links TRBV7-8 to TRBJ1-2, with 10 bases identical to TRBD1. This sequence originates from a human donor in a cohort sampled during active COVID-19. The CDR3 protein is CASSPRTGGGGYTF. The CDR3 DNA reads as TGTGCCAGCAGCCCCAGGACAGGGGGAGGAGGCTACACCTTC.